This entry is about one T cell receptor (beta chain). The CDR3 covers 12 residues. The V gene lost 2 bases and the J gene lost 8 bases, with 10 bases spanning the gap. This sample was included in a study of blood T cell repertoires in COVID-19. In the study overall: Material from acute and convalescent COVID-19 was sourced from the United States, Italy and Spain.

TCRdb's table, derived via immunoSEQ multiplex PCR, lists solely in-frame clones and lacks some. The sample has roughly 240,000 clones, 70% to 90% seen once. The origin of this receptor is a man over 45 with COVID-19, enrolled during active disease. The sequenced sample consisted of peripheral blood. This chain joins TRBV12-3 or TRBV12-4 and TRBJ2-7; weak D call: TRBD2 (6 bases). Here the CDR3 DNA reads TGTGCCAGCAGTTTAAGCGGAGGGAAGCAGTACTTC. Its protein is CASSLSGGKQYF.